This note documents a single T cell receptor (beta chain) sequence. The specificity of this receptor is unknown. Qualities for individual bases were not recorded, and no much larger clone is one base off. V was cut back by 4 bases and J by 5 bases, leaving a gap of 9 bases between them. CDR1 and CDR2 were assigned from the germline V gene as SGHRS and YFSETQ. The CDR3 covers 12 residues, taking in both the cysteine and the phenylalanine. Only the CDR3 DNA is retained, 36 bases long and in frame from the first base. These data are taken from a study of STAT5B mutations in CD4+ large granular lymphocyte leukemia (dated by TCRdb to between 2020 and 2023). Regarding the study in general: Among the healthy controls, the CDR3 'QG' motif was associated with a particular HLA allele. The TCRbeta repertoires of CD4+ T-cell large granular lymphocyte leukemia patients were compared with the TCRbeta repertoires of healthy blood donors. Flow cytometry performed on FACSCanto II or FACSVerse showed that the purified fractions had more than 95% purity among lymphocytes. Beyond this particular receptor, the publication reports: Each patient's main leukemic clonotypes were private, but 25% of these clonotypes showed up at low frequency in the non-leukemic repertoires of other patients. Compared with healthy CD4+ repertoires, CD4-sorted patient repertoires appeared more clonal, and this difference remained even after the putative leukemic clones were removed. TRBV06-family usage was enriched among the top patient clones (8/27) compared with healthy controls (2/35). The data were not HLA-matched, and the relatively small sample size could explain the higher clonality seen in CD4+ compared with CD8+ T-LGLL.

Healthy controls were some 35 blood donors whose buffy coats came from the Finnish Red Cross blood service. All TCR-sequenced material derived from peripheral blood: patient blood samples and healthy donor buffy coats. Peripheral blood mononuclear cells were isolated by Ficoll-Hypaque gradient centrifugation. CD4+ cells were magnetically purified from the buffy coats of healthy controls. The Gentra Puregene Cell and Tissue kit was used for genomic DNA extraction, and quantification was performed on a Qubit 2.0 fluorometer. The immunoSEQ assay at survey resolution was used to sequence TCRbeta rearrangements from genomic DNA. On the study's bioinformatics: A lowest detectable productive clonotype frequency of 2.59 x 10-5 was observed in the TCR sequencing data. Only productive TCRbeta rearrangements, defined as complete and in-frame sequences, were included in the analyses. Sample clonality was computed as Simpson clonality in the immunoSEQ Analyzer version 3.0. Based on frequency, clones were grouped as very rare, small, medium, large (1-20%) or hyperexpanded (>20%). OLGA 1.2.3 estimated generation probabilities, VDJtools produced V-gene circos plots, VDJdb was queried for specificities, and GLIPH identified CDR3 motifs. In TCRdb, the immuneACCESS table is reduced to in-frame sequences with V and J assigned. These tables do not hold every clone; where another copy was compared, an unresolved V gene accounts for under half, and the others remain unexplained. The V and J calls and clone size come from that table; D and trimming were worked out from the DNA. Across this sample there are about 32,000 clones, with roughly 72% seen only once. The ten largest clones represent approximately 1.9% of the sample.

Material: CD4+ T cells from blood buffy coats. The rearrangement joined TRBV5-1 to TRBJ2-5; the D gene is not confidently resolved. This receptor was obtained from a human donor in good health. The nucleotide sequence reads TGCGCCAGCAGCATGGCGTGGGAGACCCAGTACTTC. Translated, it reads CASSMAWETQYF.